Reported below is one TCR beta chain. What it binds is unknown. V gave up 0 bases and J gave up 7 bases; unmatched junction bases: 8. This CDR3 is 15 amino acids long. Germline values: CDR1 MNHNY, CDR2 SVGAGI (reference sequence). Data came from immunoSEQ multiplex PCR; TCRdb stores just in-frame clones and leaves some out. The sample has tens of thousands of clones; roughly 93% are singletons. Unstimulated Tregs (CD4+CD25+CD127-) and CD4+CD25- non-Tregs were sorted from PBMCs. The data were obtained in a study of Tregs in tolerant kidney transplant recipients. Regarding the study as a whole: The small number of patients limits these findings pending further validation. Expanding Tregs on activated donor B cells appeared to best identify donor-specific TCRbeta clones. Biological reproducibility was not directly addressed, but technical replication error appeared minimal.

The specimen was CD4+ T cells from blood, collected before the transplant. The chain carries TRBV6-6 and TRBJ2-7; 8 bases line up with TRBD2. This TCR was sampled from a human donor who received a combined kidney and bone marrow transplant. CDR3 loop: CASSYSIPTGGEQYF. CDR3 nucleotide sequence: TGTGCCAGCAGTTACTCGATCCCCACGGGGGGGGAGCAGTACTTC.